The present T cell receptor (beta chain) was sequenced within a study of technical replicates of blood from several donors. The CDR3 sequence is 15 residues long. V lost 0 bases, J lost 8 bases, and 16 bases lay in between. The V gene's germline CDR1 is MNHEY and CDR2 SVGAGI. Method: immunoSEQ multiplex PCR; TCRdb's copy keeps in-frame clones and lacks some. The sample yields some 79,000 clones, 85% to 95% seen once. The chain links TRBV6-5 to TRBJ1-2; D gene unclear. The sequenced sample consisted of T cells isolated from PBMCs. The sequence was obtained from a human donor in good health. The CDR3 protein is CASSYSSGDPLGYTF. The CDR3 DNA sequence: TGTGCCAGCAGTTACTCGAGCGGGGATCCTTTAGGCTACACCTTC.